This T cell receptor beta chain was recovered during a study of shared clonotypes between healthy human individuals. Findings and limits, study-wide: Sampling involved blood alone; tissue repertoires likely differ.

To note about this clone: Its antigen is unidentified.

With 4 bases removed from V and 3 bases from J, the gap between germline ends came to 13 bases. Germline assignment: CDR1 LNHNV and CDR2 YYDKDF (reference sequence). The CDR3 has 14 residues. Caucasian adults living in Nashville, Tennessee, provided all samples. Researchers ran the assay at a deep level. Assay: immunoSEQ multiplex PCR; the TCRdb copy retains only in-frame clones and omits some. The sample has about 560,000 clones, 70% to 80% seen once. The sequence came from a woman aged 40 to 50 in good health. Some clones in this sample may be carry-over from other donors' samples. The chain uses TRBV15 and TRBJ2-7, with D possibly being TRBD1 (6 bases). Source material: PBMCs. DNA of the CDR3: TGTGCCACCAGCATCGACAGGCATAGCTACGAGCAGTACTTC. Translation: CATSIDRHSYEQYF.